This entry describes one TCR beta chain. How the authors handled the data: Amplifying reference gene primers gave estimates of nucleated cell counts. TCRdb's copy holds only in-frame clones and misses some; the assay was immunoSEQ multiplex PCR. The V and J calls and clone size come from that table; D and trimming were worked out from the DNA. In the table there are under 250,000 clones, 75% to 85% of which are singletons. The data are from a study of blood T cell repertoires in COVID-19. About the study: Researchers got acute and convalescent COVID-19 samples from the United States, Italy and Spain. Sources were T cells, B-cell-depleted T cells, or PBMCs; the material itself was cDNA or gDNA.

Seattle participants joined during active infection and were tracked over time. The germline CDR1 and CDR2 sequences are LNHDA and SQIVND (reference sequence). This CDR3 has 14 residues. The V end was cut by 3 bases, the J end by 7 bases, with 15 bases between. This receptor was taken from a woman in her seventies with COVID-19, enrolled during active disease. The sequencing input was peripheral blood. V usage is TRBV19 and J usage is TRBJ1-2, with D perhaps TRBD1 (5 bases). For the CDR3, the DNA is TGTGCCAGTAGTATGGGGGGGACTTTATCTGGCTACACCTTC. This translates into CASSMGGTLSGYTF.